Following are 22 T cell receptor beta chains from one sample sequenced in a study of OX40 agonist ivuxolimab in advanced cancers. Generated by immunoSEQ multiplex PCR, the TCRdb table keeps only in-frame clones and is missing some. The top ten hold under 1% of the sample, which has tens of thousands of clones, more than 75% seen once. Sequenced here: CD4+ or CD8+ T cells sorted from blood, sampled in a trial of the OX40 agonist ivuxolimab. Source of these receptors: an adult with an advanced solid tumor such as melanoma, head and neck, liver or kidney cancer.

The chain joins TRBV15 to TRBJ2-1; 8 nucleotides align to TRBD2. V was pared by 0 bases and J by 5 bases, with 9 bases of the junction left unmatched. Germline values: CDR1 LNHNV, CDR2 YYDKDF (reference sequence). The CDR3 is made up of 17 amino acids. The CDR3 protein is CATSRDFVREGDNEQFF. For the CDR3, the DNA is TGTGCCACCAGCAGAGATTTCGTACGGGAGGGGGACAATGAGCAGTTCTTC.

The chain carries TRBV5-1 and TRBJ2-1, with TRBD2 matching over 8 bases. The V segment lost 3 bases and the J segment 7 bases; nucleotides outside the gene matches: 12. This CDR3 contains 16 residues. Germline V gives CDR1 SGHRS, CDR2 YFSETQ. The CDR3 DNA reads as TGCGCCAGCAGCTGGGATAATCTAGCGGGTTCGAATGAGCAGTTCTTC. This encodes CASSWDNLAGSNEQFF.

The CDR3 loop reads CASSLTFNQPQHF. The CDR3 DNA reads TGTGCCAGCAGCTTAACATTCAATCAGCCCCAGCATTTT. The V and J genes are TRBV7-2 and TRBJ1-5; D not certain. The CDR3 runs to 13 residues. Per germline, CDR1 SGHTA and CDR2 FQGNSA. V was pared by 2 bases and J by 3 bases, with 5 bases between.

The CDR3 DNA is TGTGCCAGCTCACCGCCCGGGACAGAGAGCACAGATACGCAGTATTTT. Amino acids: CASSPPGTESTDTQYF. The chain employs TRBV18 and TRBJ2-3, with TRBD1 identical over 7 bases. The CDR3 is 16 amino acids. V lost 3 bases to trimming and J lost 0 bases; unmatched junction nucleotides: 6. CDR1 and CDR2 from the germline V gene are KGHSH and LQKENI.

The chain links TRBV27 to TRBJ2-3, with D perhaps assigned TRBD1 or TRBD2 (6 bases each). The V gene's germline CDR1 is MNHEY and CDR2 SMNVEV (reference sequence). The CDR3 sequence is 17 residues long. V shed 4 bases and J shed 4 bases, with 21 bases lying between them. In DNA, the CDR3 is TGTGCCAGCAGTTCCGACAGGACTATCGCTGGTGCAGATACGCAGTATTTT. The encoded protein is CASSSDRTIAGADTQYF.

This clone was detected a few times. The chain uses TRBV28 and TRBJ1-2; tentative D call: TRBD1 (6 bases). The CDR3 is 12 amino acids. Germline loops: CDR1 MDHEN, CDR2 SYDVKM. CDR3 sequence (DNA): TGTGCAGCGGGCAGGGGTAACTATGGCTACACCTTC. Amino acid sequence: CAAGRGNYGYTF.

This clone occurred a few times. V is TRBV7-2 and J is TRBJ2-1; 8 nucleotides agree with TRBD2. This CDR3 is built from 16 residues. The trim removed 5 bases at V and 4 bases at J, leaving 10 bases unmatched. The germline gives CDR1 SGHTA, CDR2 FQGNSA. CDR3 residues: CASSPQAGVSYNEQFF. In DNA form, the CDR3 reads TGTGCCAGCAGCCCCCAAGCGGGAGTAAGTTACAATGAGCAGTTCTTC.

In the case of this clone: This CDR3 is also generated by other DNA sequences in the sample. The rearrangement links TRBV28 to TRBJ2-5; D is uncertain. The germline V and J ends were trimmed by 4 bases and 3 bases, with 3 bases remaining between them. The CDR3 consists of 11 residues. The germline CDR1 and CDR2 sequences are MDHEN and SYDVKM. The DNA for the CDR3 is TGTGCCAGCAGTTATGAAGAGACCCAGTACTTC. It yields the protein CASSYEETQYF.

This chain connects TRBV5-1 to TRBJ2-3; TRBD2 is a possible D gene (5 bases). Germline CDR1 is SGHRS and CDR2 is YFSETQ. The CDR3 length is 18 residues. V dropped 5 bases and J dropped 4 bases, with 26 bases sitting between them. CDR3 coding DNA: TGCGCCAGCAGAAACAGACTAAACTGGCTCTCAACCGCAGATACGCAGTATTTT. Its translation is CASRNRLNWLSTADTQYF. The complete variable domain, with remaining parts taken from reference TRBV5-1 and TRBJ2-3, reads KAGVTQTPRYLIKTRGQQVTLSCSPISGHRSVSWYQQTPGQGLQFLFEYFSETQRNKGNFPGRFSGRQFSNSRSEMNVSTLELGDSALYLCASRNRLNWLSTADTQYFGPGTRLTVL.

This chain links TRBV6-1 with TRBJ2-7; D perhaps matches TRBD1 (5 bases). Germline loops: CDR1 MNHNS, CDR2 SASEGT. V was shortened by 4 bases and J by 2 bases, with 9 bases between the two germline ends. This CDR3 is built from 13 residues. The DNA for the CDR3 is TGTGCCAGCAGTGTGACAGATACCTACGAGCAGTACTTC. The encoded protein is CASSVTDTYEQYF.

The CDR3 sequence: CASSLEGRVNQPQHF. CDR3 coding DNA: TGTGCCAGCAGCTTAGAGGGCAGGGTTAATCAGCCCCAGCATTTT. The chain has TRBV7-2 and TRBJ1-5; possible D gene TRBD1, 5 bases. V lost 1 base and J lost 4, with 11 bases in between. The CDR3 sequence is 15 residues long. Per germline, CDR1 SGHTA and CDR2 FQGNSA.

The CDR3 is CAISEWEAGGADTQYF. The CDR3 DNA follows: TGTGCCATCAGTGAGTGGGAAGCGGGAGGCGCAGATACGCAGTATTTT. V gene TRBV10-3 combines with J gene TRBJ2-3; 9 bases are shared with TRBD2. CDR3 length: 16 residues. The J segment lost 4 bases and the V segment lost 1 base, leaving 6 bases of the junction unmatched. Germline values: CDR1 ENHRY, CDR2 SYGVKD.

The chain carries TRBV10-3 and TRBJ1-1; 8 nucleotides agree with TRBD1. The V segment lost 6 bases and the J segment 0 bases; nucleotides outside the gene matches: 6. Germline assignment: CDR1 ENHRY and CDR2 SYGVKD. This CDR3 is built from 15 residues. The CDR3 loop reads CAISSDRALNTEAFF. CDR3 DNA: TGTGCCATCAGCTCGGACAGGGCCCTGAACACTGAAGCTTTCTTT.

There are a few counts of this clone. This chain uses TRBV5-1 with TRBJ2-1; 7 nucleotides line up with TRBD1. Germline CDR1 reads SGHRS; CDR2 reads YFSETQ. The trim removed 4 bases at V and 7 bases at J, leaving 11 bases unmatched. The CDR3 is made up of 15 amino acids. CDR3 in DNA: TGCGCCAGCAGCCTGAGACAGGGACGGGCTAATGAGCAGTTCTTC. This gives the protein CASSLRQGRANEQFF.

For the CDR3, the DNA is TGCGCCAGCAGCCGGGGGGGGGCGATTCATGGTGAAGCTTTCTTT. Its protein is CASSRGGAIHGEAFF. The chain employs TRBV4-3 and TRBJ1-1; weak D call: TRBD1 (6 bases). CDR3 length: 15 residues. V was clipped by 4 bases and J by 7 bases, with 19 bases between them. Per the germline V gene, CDR1 is LGHNA and CDR2 is YSLEER.

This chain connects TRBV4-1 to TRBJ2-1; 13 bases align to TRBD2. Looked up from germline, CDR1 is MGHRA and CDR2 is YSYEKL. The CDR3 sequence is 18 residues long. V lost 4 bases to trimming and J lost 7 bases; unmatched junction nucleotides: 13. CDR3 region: CASSPLFSLAGGPNEQFF. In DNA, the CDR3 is TGCGCCAGCAGCCCGCTTTTTTCACTAGCGGGAGGGCCGAATGAGCAGTTCTTC.

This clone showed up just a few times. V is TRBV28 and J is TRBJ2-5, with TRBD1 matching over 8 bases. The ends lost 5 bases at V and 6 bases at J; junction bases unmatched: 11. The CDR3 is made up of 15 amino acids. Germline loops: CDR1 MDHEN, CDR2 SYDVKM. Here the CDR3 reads CASSPTRQGRKTQYF. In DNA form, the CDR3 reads TGTGCCAGCAGTCCAACACGACAGGGGAGAAAGACCCAGTACTTC.

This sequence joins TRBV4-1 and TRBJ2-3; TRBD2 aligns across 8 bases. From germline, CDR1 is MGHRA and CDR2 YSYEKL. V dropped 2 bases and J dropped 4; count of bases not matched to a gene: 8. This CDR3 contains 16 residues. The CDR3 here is CASSQRKTSVADTQYF. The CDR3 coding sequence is TGCGCCAGCAGCCAACGAAAGACTAGCGTCGCAGATACGCAGTATTTT.

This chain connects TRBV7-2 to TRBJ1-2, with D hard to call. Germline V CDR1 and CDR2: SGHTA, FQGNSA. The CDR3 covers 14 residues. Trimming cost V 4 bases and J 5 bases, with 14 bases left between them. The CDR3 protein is CASSSGHRGYGYTF. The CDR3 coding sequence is TGTGCCAGCAGCTCCGGGCACAGAGGGTATGGCTACACCTTC. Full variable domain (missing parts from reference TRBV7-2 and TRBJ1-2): GAGVSQSPSNKVTEKGKDVELRCDPISGHTALYWYRQSLGQGLEFLIYFQGNSAPDKSGLPSDRFSAERTGGSVSTLTIQRTQQEDSAVYLCASSSGHRGYGYTFGSGTRLTVV.

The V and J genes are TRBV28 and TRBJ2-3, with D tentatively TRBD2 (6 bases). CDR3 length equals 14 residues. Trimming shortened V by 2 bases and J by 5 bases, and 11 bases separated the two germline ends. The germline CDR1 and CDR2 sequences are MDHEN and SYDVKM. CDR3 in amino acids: CASSLGGSLDTQYF. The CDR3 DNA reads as TGTGCCAGCAGTTTAGGAGGGAGTTTAGATACGCAGTATTTT.

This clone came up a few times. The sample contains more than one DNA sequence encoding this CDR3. The CDR3 spells CASSLASKGGYTF. The CDR3 DNA sequence: TGTGCCAGCAGCTTAGCATCGAAGGGTGGCTACACCTTC. This sequence joins TRBV7-2 and TRBJ1-2; D gene uncertain. V lost 0 bases and J lost 7, with 9 bases in between. The germline V gene has CDR1 SGHTA and CDR2 FQGNSA. This CDR3 spans 13 amino acids. Variable domain in full (rest from reference TRBV7-2 and TRBJ1-2): GAGVSQSPSNKVTEKGKDVELRCDPISGHTALYWYRQSLGQGLEFLIYFQGNSAPDKSGLPSDRFSAERTGGSVSTLTIQRTQQEDSAVYLCASSLASKGGYTFGSGTRLTVV.

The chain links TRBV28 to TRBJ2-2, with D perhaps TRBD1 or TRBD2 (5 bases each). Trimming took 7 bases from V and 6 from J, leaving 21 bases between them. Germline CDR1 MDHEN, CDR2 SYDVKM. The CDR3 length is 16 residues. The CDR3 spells CASIEPGRKGPGELFF. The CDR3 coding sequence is TGTGCCAGCATAGAACCGGGACGGAAGGGCCCCGGGGAGCTGTTTTTT.